What follows are 11 T cell receptor beta chains derived from one specimen sequenced in a study of T cell repertoires in cytomegalovirus infection. Their antigens remain unidentified. TCRdb called the reads again in MiXCR, with one record for every CDR3 protein. This table has 200,000 to 250,000 distinct CDR3 sequences, 38% appearing once. The specimen comprised CD8+ T cells from cultured PBMCs, sampled from culture after CMV antigen stimulation. The receptors stem from a human donor in good health (CMV status not recorded). Some clones in this sample may be carry-over from other donors' samples.

Comments on this clonotype: It is likely a read error, because the conserved phenylalanine at the end of the CDR3 is missing. This chain uses TRBV7-2 with TRBJ1-1; D is undetermined. The V end lost 1 base, the J end lost 2 bases, and 11 bases lay between the germline ends. This CDR3 spans 15 amino acids. Germline-derived CDR1 and CDR2 are SGHTA and FQGNSA. CDR3 bases: TGTGCCAGCAGCTTAGGAGTCGTGGGAAACACTGAAGCTTTCTTA. Encoded protein: CASSLGVVGNTEAFL.

V gene TRBV7-3 combines with J gene TRBJ2-2; D gene uncertain. CDR3 length: 15 residues. V was cut by 2 bases and J by 2 bases, with 9 bases left in between. Looked up from germline, CDR1 is SGHTA and CDR2 is FQGTGA. CDR3 bases: TGTGCCAGCAGCTTATACAGCTCCAACACCGGGGAGCTGTTTTTT. Translating it yields CASSLYSSNTGELFF. The whole variable domain, filled in from reference TRBV7-3 and TRBJ2-2, reads GAGVSQTPSNKVTEKGKYVELRCDPISGHTALYWYRQSLGQGPEFLIYFQGTGAADDSGLPNDRFFAVRPEGSVSTLKIQRTERGDSAVYLCASSLYSSNTGELFFGEGSRLTVL.

The chain is built from TRBV10-2 and TRBJ1-6, with 8 bases lining up with TRBD1. The CDR3 covers 14 residues. Per germline, CDR1 WSHSY and CDR2 SAAADI. V trimming: 6 bases; J trimming: 10 bases; junction bases outside the gene matches: 8. The CDR3 reads CASRETGVNSPLHF. DNA for the CDR3: TGCGCCAGCAGGGAGACAGGGGTTAACTCACCCCTCCACTTT.

V gene TRBV10-3 combines with J gene TRBJ2-3, with 9 positions matching TRBD2. CDR3 length: 15 residues. Looked up from germline, CDR1 is ENHRY and CDR2 is SYGVKD. Trimming cost V 7 bases and J 2 bases; bases outside gene matches: 7. CDR3 region: CAIMPSGDFTDTQYF. The CDR3 bases are TGTGCCATCATGCCTAGCGGGGACTTCACAGATACGCAGTATTTT.

V is TRBV7-6 and J is TRBJ2-2; 7 bases align to TRBD2. This CDR3 spans 16 amino acids. The junction had 8 bases not matched to a gene; V was cut back by 3 bases and J by 4 bases. Germline V CDR1 and CDR2: SGHVS, FNYEAQ. The chain's CDR3 is CASSFDREALTGELFF. CDR3 DNA sequence: TGTGCCAGCAGCTTTGATCGGGAGGCCCTCACCGGGGAGCTGTTTTTT.

This clonotype has ten or more counts. This rearrangement joins TRBV7-8 to TRBJ2-4, with TRBD2 as a possible D gene (6 bases). The CDR3 loop spans 18 amino acids. Germline CDR1 is SGHVS and CDR2 is FQNEAQ. V gave up 0 bases and J gave up 0 bases, with 15 bases separating them. The CDR3 is CASSLAGEAVIAKNIQYF. In nucleotides, the CDR3 is TGTGCCAGCAGCTTAGCGGGGGAGGCTGTGATAGCCAAAAACATTCAGTACTTC.

At least ten counts were recorded for this clonotype. The V and J genes are TRBV7-6 and TRBJ2-7; TRBD2 might be the D (6 bases). V was clipped by 4 bases and J by 2 bases, with 18 bases between them. The CDR3 consists of 16 residues. Germline-derived CDR1 and CDR2 are SGHVS and FNYEAQ. For the CDR3, the DNA is TGTGCCAGCAGCTCTTTTAGTGGAGGGAAGCCCTACGAGCAGTACTTC. It specifies CASSSFSGGKPYEQYF.

This clonotype was recorded at least ten times. The chain is built from TRBV7-6 and TRBJ2-1; D is ambiguous. CDR1 SGHVS and CDR2 FNYEAQ come from the germline V gene. V lost 0 bases and J lost 0, with 6 bases in between. The CDR3 is 15 residues long. CDR3: CASSLAASSYNEQFF. CDR3 DNA: TGTGCCAGCAGCTTAGCCGCGAGCTCCTACAATGAGCAGTTCTTC.

This clonotype was counted only a few times. The rearrangement links TRBV11-2 to TRBJ1-5; D unresolved. Trimming stripped 0 bases from V and 3 bases from J, with 9 bases between. The CDR3 extends over 15 amino acids. Per germline, CDR1 SGHAT and CDR2 FQNNGV. The CDR3 DNA reads as TGTGCCAGCAGCTTAGAGGGGATTTCCAATCAGCCCCAGCATTTT. Translating gives CASSLEGISNQPQHF.

This clonotype was seen a few times. This chain connects TRBV7-9 to TRBJ1-1; a possible D gene is TRBD1 (6 bases). From germline, CDR1 is SEHNR and CDR2 FQNEAQ (reference sequence). This CDR3 spans 14 amino acids. V shed 3 bases and J shed 0 bases, with 8 bases lying between them. CDR3 DNA sequence: TGTGCCAGCAGCTTGTCAGGGGTGAACACTGAAGCTTTCTTT. This encodes CASSLSGVNTEAFF.

The CDR3 coding sequence is TGTGCCATCAGTGAAAGGAAGGGGACTAACACTGAAGCTTTCTTT. Its protein is CAISERKGTNTEAFF. The chain combines TRBV10-3 with TRBJ1-1; the D gene is possibly TRBD1 (5 bases). V shed 3 bases and J shed 2 bases, with 13 bases lying between them. The CDR3 spans 15 residues. Germline values: CDR1 ENHRY, CDR2 SYGVKD.